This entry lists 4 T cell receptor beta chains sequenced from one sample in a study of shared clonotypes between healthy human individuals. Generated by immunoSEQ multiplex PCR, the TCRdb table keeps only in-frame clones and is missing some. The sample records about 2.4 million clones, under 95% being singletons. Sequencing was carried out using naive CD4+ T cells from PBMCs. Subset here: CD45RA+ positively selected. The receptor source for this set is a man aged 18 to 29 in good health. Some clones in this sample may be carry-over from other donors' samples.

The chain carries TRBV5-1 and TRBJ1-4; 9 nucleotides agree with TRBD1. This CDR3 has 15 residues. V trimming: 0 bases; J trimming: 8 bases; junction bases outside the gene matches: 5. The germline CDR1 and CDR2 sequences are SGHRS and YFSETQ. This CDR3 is CASSLEGTGWEKLFF. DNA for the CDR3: TGCGCCAGCAGCTTGGAGGGGACAGGGTGGGAAAAACTGTTTTTT. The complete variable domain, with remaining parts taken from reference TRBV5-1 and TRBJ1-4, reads KAGVTQTPRYLIKTRGQQVTLSCSPISGHRSVSWYQQTPGQGLQFLFEYFSETQRNKGNFPGRFSGRQFSNSRSEMNVSTLELGDSALYLCASSLEGTGWEKLFFGSGTQLSVL.

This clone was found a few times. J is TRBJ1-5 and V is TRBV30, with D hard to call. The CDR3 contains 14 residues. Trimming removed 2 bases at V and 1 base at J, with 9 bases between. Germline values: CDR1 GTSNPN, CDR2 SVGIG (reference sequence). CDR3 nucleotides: TGTGCCTGGAGTCGGCGGCAAAGCAATCAGCCCCAGCATTTT. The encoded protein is CAWSRRQSNQPQHF.

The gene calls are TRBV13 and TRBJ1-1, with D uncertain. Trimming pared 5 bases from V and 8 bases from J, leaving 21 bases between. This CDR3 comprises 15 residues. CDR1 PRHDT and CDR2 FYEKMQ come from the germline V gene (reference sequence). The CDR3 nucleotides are TGTGCCAGCAGCAGAAACTACGGGCCCTTCAGCGAAGCTTTCTTT. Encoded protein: CASSRNYGPFSEAFF.

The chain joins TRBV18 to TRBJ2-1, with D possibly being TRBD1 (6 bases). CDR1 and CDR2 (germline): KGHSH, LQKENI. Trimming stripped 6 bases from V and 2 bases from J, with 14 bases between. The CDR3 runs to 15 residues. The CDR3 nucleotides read TGTGCCAGCTCCCCTGACAGGTGGCCCTACAATGAGCAGTTCTTC. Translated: CASSPDRWPYNEQFF.